The clone carrying this T cell receptor (beta chain) was recorded a few times. Its target is not known. This CDR3 has 15 residues. The ends lost 2 bases at V and 7 bases at J; junction bases unmatched: 6. The V gene's germline CDR1 is LGHDT and CDR2 YNNKEL (reference sequence). The data belong to a study of regulatory T cells in long-lasting Graves disease. The time point here: persistent/refractory GD, antithyroid drugs over 5 years with positive TRAb. The authors made the TCR library using RNA they extracted from PBMCs. To make TCR beta libraries, researchers used iRepertoire HTBI primers and Arm-PCR of CDR3 regions. TCRdb ran MiXCR on the multiplex PCR reads and lists one entry per CDR3 protein. Of 700,000 or so distinct CDR3 sequences in the sample, about 32% were seen once. General study points: The small sample size may have reduced accuracy.

The J gene is TRBJ2-1, the V gene TRBV3-1; TRBD2 matches at 9 bases. This TCR was recovered from a female donor with Graves disease. The material was peripheral blood mononuclear cells (PBMCs), obtained when the disease was refractory, from a patient treated with antithyroid drugs. The CDR3, as DNA: TGTGCCAGCAGCCAAATTGCGGGAGGGGGAAATGAGCAGTTCTTC. Protein: CASSQIAGGGNEQFF.